The 9 T cell receptor beta chains in this list originate from one sample, sequenced in a study of cytomegalovirus exposure and HLA in healthy donors. Vbeta (60) and Jbeta (13) primers were used in the PCR. The protocol was immunoSEQ multiplex PCR, while the TCRdb copy is restricted to in-frame clones and leaves out a portion. The data hold tens of thousands of clones, with 55% to 70% observed a single time. The sequenced material came from PBMCs. These receptors originate from a woman aged 40-49 years in good health and CMV-seropositive.

The CDR3 bases are TGTGCCAGCAGCCCGGGACTAGCGGGAGAAGAGACCCAGTACTTC. It translates to CASSPGLAGEETQYF. The chain couples TRBV11-2 to TRBJ2-5; 14 bases line up with TRBD2. After removal of 5 bases from V and 3 bases from J, the junction contained 2 bases not matched to a gene. The CDR3 totals 15 residues. The germline V gene encodes CDR1 SGHAT and CDR2 FQNNGV.

The V and J genes are TRBV9 and TRBJ1-1; D might be TRBD1 (5 bases). Trimming took off 3 bases at V and 3 bases at J, with 21 bases between the two ends. The CDR3 has 17 residues. CDR1 is SGDLS, CDR2 YYNGEE, per germline. DNA of the CDR3: TGTGCCAGCAGCGAGTGGGGCGGGGTCACGCCGGACACTGAAGCTTTCTTT. It is translated as CASSEWGGVTPDTEAFF.

Here the CDR3 DNA reads TGTGCCAGCAGCTTAGTGGGAACAGGCGCCTATGGCTACACCTTC. Translation gives CASSLVGTGAYGYTF. The chain carries TRBV7-8 and TRBJ1-2, with a tentative D call TRBD1 (5 bases). The V gene's germline CDR1 is SGHVS and CDR2 FQNEAQ. V was trimmed by 1 base and J by 4 bases, leaving 13 bases between them. There are 15 residues in the CDR3.

The chain couples TRBV27 to TRBJ2-2, with 7 bases that match TRBD2. Germline trimming cut 3 bases from V and 6 bases from J; bases unmatched to any gene: 13. Germline V lookup: CDR1 MNHEY, CDR2 SMNVEV (reference sequence). CDR3 size: 17 residues. The CDR3 coding sequence is TGTGCCAGCAGTTTGCTTGCTACTAGCGCTTACCCCGGGGAGCTGTTTTTT. This translates into CASSLLATSAYPGELFF.

The rearrangement joins TRBV19 to TRBJ2-1; D ambiguous. The CDR3 is 14 residues long. V gave up 0 bases and J gave up 2 bases, with 5 bases separating them. Germline CDR1 reads LNHDA; CDR2 reads SQIVND (reference sequence). CDR3: CASSIDDTYNEQFF. The CDR3 DNA reads TGTGCCAGTAGTATAGACGACACCTACAATGAGCAGTTCTTC.

The chain has TRBV7-8 and TRBJ2-7; D might be TRBD1 (6 bases). There are 19 residues in the CDR3. CDR1 is SGHVS and CDR2 is FQNEAQ in the germline V gene. V was pared by 3 bases and J by 3 bases, with 27 bases between. The CDR3 DNA reads as TGTGCCAGCAGCTTGGCACGGGGACGGAGGACCCAGGGGTTCTACGAGCAGTACTTC. Translating gives CASSLARGRRTQGFYEQYF.

The chain couples TRBV7-2 to TRBJ1-1; possibly TRBD1 for D (5 bases). Trimming removed 3 bases at V and 0 bases at J, with 11 bases between. Germline CDR1 is SGHTA and CDR2 is FQGNSA. The CDR3 has 15 residues. CDR3 nucleotides: TGTGCCAGCAGCTTGGGACTCCTCATGAACACTGAAGCTTTCTTT. Its protein is CASSLGLLMNTEAFF. Complete variable domain (other parts from reference TRBV7-2 and TRBJ1-1): GAGVSQSPSNKVTEKGKDVELRCDPISGHTALYWYRQSLGQGLEFLIYFQGNSAPDKSGLPSDRFSAERTGGSVSTLTIQRTQQEDSAVYLCASSLGLLMNTEAFFGQGTRLTVV.

The chain combines TRBV5-1 with TRBJ1-4; unclear D gene. Germline CDR1 and CDR2: SGHRS and YFSETQ. Trimming shortened V by 0 bases and J by 8 bases, and 5 bases separated the two germline ends. This CDR3 is built from 12 residues. CDR3 loop: CASSLAGEKLFF. The DNA of the CDR3 is TGCGCCAGCAGCTTGGCCGGGGAAAAACTGTTTTTT.

This rearrangement joins TRBV15 to TRBJ1-1; 8 positions match TRBD1. Germline V CDR1 and CDR2: LNHNV, YYDKDF (reference sequence). V lost 0 bases and J lost 4; bases outside the gene matches: 4. The CDR3 has 15 residues. The CDR3 is CATSRDTGGFTEAFF. CDR3 DNA sequence: TGTGCCACCAGCAGAGATACAGGGGGTTTCACTGAAGCTTTCTTT.